This entry lists 24 T cell receptor beta chains sequenced from one sample in a study of T cells after yellow fever vaccination. MiXCR, run by TCRdb on the 5' RACE reads, gives a single entry per CDR3 protein. The sample shows a few hundred thousand distinct CDR3 sequences, 3.5% to 4.5% of them seen only once. The sequenced sample was PBMCs, obtained 15 days after the yellow fever booster vaccination. These TCRs come from a man aged 18 to 29 who received the YFV17D yellow fever vaccine.

This clonotype showed up many times. The chain uses TRBV7-2 and TRBJ2-1; the D is unclear. Between the trimmed V and J ends, which lost 2 bases and 7 bases, there was a span of 18 bases. CDR1 is SGHTA and CDR2 is FQGNSA in the germline V gene. The CDR3 is 16 amino acids. The CDR3 DNA is TGTGCCAGCAGCTTATACCGCGCGTGGGCTCGGAATGAGCAGTTCTTC. This sequence encodes CASSLYRAWARNEQFF.

This rearrangement joins TRBV20-1 to TRBJ2-5; tentatively, D is TRBD2 (6 bases). Trimming removed 3 bases at V and 10 bases at J, with 21 bases between. Germline loops: CDR1 DFQATT, CDR2 SNEGSKA (reference sequence). This CDR3 region has 14 residues. The CDR3 here is CSASSGEREVDQYF. In nucleotides, the CDR3 is TGCAGTGCTAGTTCCGGGGAGAGGGAGGTAGACCAGTACTTC.

In this sample, this clonotype turned up many times. The chain has TRBV5-1 and TRBJ2-2; 9 positions agree with TRBD1. This CDR3 has 15 residues. V gave up 2 bases and J gave up 3 bases; unmatched junction bases: 2. Germline V lookup: CDR1 SGHRS, CDR2 YFSETQ. The CDR3 nucleotides are TGCGCCAGCAGCTTCAGGACAGGGGACACCGGGGAGCTGTTTTTT. Protein product: CASSFRTGDTGELFF.

Turning to this clonotype: The junction departs from the called germline gene at one end, perhaps through a read error. The V call is TRBV7-6, the J call TRBJ2-5; 7 nucleotides agree with TRBD1. Germline lookup yields CDR1 SGHVS and CDR2 FNYEAQ. CDR3 size: 14 residues. CDR3 in DNA: TGTGCCTGCAGCGCCGCCACAGGGGACGGGACCCAGTACTTC. Its protein product is CACSAATGDGTQYF.

The J gene is TRBJ1-5, the V gene TRBV12-3 or TRBV12-4; D possibly corresponds to TRBD1 (6 bases). There are 17 residues in the CDR3. The germline V and J ends were trimmed by 8 bases and 0 bases, with 20 bases remaining between them. The CDR3 reads CASSPGGNTYSNQPQHF. CDR3 bases: TGTGCCAGCTCCCCCGGGGGCAACACTTATAGCAATCAGCCCCAGCATTTT.

This clonotype was seen ten or more times. The chain recombines TRBV5-1 with TRBJ2-2, with D possibly matching TRBD1 (6 bases). Germline CDR1 reads SGHRS; CDR2 reads YFSETQ. This CDR3 has 12 residues. V gave up 5 bases and J gave up 4 bases, with 6 bases separating them. The CDR3 coding sequence is TGCGCCAGCAGACAGGGCACCGGGGAGCTGTTTTTT. Translating it yields CASRQGTGELFF.

V and J are TRBV4-3 and TRBJ2-5; 7 bases align to TRBD1. The trim removed 0 bases at V and 4 bases at J, leaving 11 bases unmatched. This CDR3 has 17 residues. In germline, CDR1 is LGHNA, CDR2 YSLEER. The CDR3 nucleotides are TGCGCCAGCAGCCAAGATTGGGGGACAGATGGAGGAGAGACCCAGTACTTC. Translation: CASSQDWGTDGGETQYF.

This clonotype showed up many times. The chain joins TRBV12-3 or TRBV12-4 to TRBJ2-1; 8 bases are a match to TRBD1. With 5 bases clipped from V and 7 bases from J, the junction kept 10 bases outside the gene matches. The CDR3 runs to 15 residues. Written as DNA, the CDR3 is TGTGCCAGCAGTCCCGGGACAGGACCAACGAATGAGCAGTTCTTC. This codes for CASSPGTGPTNEQFF.

This clonotype came up a few times. The chain joins TRBV27 to TRBJ2-1; 9 bases align to TRBD1. Germline values: CDR1 MNHEY, CDR2 SMNVEV (reference sequence). The CDR3 has 14 residues. J lost 9 bases, V lost 8 bases, and 11 bases had no gene match. The CDR3 spells CASSWGTGRFEQFF. CDR3 DNA sequence: TGTGCCAGCTCCTGGGGGACAGGGAGGTTTGAGCAGTTCTTC.

This sequence joins TRBV4-3 and TRBJ2-1; 9 nucleotides agree with TRBD2. The trim removed 1 base at V and 6 bases at J, leaving 4 bases unmatched. This CDR3 is built from 15 residues. Per germline, CDR1 LGHNA and CDR2 YSLEER. The CDR3 spells CASSQGLAAFNEQFF. DNA for the CDR3: TGCGCCAGCAGCCAAGGACTAGCGGCTTTCAATGAGCAGTTCTTC.

This clonotype was picked up a small number of times. The genes are TRBV19 and TRBJ2-3; D possibly matches TRBD1 or TRBD2 (5 bases each). Trimming cost V 6 bases and J 0 bases, with 19 bases left between them. The CDR3 covers 17 residues. CDR1 is LNHDA, CDR2 SQIVND, per germline (reference sequence). The CDR3 nucleotides are TGTGCCAGTAGCCATACCCGGGACGCACAAAGCACAGATACGCAGTATTTT. Translation gives CASSHTRDAQSTDTQYF.

This chain links TRBV14 with TRBJ2-4; D gene unclear. Per germline, CDR1 SGHDN and CDR2 FVKESK. There are 14 residues in the CDR3. Trimming took 7 bases from V and 0 from J, leaving 10 bases between them. The chain's CDR3 is CASITEQAKNIQYF. CDR3 DNA sequence: TGTGCCAGCATAACCGAACAAGCCAAAAACATTCAGTACTTC.

This clonotype was detected ten times or more. The chain is built from TRBV6-5 and TRBJ2-7; the D gene is possibly TRBD2 (6 bases). The length of the CDR3 is 15 residues. V lost 1 base to trimming and J lost 2 bases, with 12 bases between them. Germline V gene sequence: CDR1 MNHEY, CDR2 SVGAGI. Here the CDR3 DNA reads TGTGCCAGCAGTTACTTTCGCGGGGATCCCTACGAGCAGTACTTC. It is translated as CASSYFRGDPYEQYF.

This clonotype was detected a few times. The rearrangement links TRBV12-3 or TRBV12-4 to TRBJ2-1, with 8 bases that match TRBD1. The ends lost 6 bases at V and 5 bases at J; junction bases unmatched: 6. The CDR3 loop spans 14 amino acids. The CDR3 DNA sequence: TGTGCCAGCAGAGACAGGGGTTTACACAATGAGCAGTTCTTC. Amino acid sequence: CASRDRGLHNEQFF.

This clonotype was counted ten times or more. V usage is TRBV6-5 and J usage is TRBJ1-6; D is ambiguous. Trimming took off 0 bases at V and 5 bases at J, with 14 bases between the two ends. The CDR3 length is 17 residues. Germline assignment: CDR1 MNHEY and CDR2 SVGAGI. The chain's CDR3 is CASSYSKPPNHNSPLHF. CDR3 DNA sequence: TGTGCCAGCAGTTACTCCAAGCCTCCGAACCATAATTCACCCCTCCACTTT.

This clonotype has ten or more counts. The chain has TRBV5-1 and TRBJ2-5, with 11 bases aligning to TRBD2. J was trimmed by 5 bases and V by 4 bases; bases with no gene match: 13. CDR1 SGHRS and CDR2 YFSETQ come from the germline V gene. The CDR3 runs to 17 residues. In DNA form, the CDR3 reads TGCGCCAGCAGCCGGGTTCCTAGCGGGGGGAAGGTGGAGACCCAGTACTTC. Translated: CASSRVPSGGKVETQYF.

This clonotype was counted between two and nine times. CDR3 in DNA: TGTGGATTGGGACGGTCATTACCCTACGAGCAGTACTTC. Its protein is CGLGRSLPYEQYF. The chain couples TRBV5-6 to TRBJ2-7; D possibly matches TRBD1 or TRBD2 (5 bases each). Germline loops: CDR1 SGHDT, CDR2 YYEEEE. The CDR3 is 13 amino acids.

This clonotype was found many times. This chain connects TRBV28 to TRBJ1-2; D is unresolved. V was cut by 5 bases and J by 13 bases, with 17 bases left in between. Looked up from germline, CDR1 is MDHEN and CDR2 is SYDVKM. The CDR3 runs 12 residues. The CDR3 DNA sequence: TGTGCCAGCAGTCCCCGGGGAGGGATGGGCACCTTC. Amino acid sequence: CASSPRGGMGTF.

With regard to this clonotype: This could be a read error, since a much larger clone is one nucleotide away. This likely comes from a read error, as the CDR3 has no conserved phenylalanine or tryptophan at its end. The rearrangement uses TRBV7-2 and TRBJ2-1; D unclear. V lost 5 bases, J lost 4 bases, and 12 bases lay in between. The V gene's germline CDR1 is SGHTA and CDR2 FQGNSA. The CDR3 length is 14 residues. CDR3 nucleotide sequence: TGTGCCAGCAGCCATCCGGGCCATTACAATGAGCAGTTCTTG. Protein sequence: CASSHPGHYNEQFL.

The rearrangement uses TRBV28 and TRBJ2-3; no clear D. CDR1 and CDR2 (germline): MDHEN, SYDVKM. The CDR3 is 12 amino acids. The V end lost 6 bases, the J end lost 14 bases, and 18 bases lay between the germline ends. CDR3 sequence: CASRESGQPPYF. CDR3 DNA sequence: TGTGCCAGCAGGGAATCGGGCCAGCCCCCGTATTTT.

This clonotype was picked up many times. This chain uses TRBV12-3 or TRBV12-4 with TRBJ2-1; the D is unclear. Trimming shortened V by 6 bases and J by 9 bases, and 12 bases separated the two germline ends. The CDR3 is 12 residues long. The CDR3 protein is CASRYQVGEQFF. The CDR3 DNA follows: TGTGCCAGCAGATATCAAGTCGGTGAGCAGTTCTTC.

This clonotype was detected only a few times. The V gene is TRBV12-3 or TRBV12-4, the J gene TRBJ2-7; 9 bases match TRBD1. The junction had 5 bases not matched to a gene; V was cut back by 4 bases and J by 4 bases. The CDR3 loop spans 14 amino acids. CDR3 residues: CASSYRGLGYEQYF. Written as DNA, the CDR3 is TGTGCCAGCAGTTACAGGGGGCTAGGGTACGAGCAGTACTTC.

Many counts were recorded for this clonotype. The chain recombines TRBV7-3 with TRBJ2-2; D is possibly TRBD2 (6 bases). The V gene lost 4 bases and the J gene lost 4 bases, with 10 bases spanning the gap. Looked up from germline, CDR1 is SGHTA and CDR2 is FQGTGA. CDR3 length: 14 amino acids. Here the CDR3 DNA reads TGTGCCAGCAGCTCCATGGGAGGCACCGGGGAGCTGTTTTTT. This sequence encodes CASSSMGGTGELFF.

This clonotype has a count of ten or more. This sequence joins TRBV7-9 and TRBJ2-1, with 8 bases identical to TRBD2. V trimming: 3 bases; J trimming: 2 bases; junction bases outside the gene matches: 9. This CDR3 is built from 17 residues. Germline V gene data show CDR1 as SEHNR and CDR2 as FQNEAQ (reference sequence). Written as DNA, the CDR3 is TGTGCCAGCAGCTTGCCGCGTCCGGGACTAGCCTACAATGAGCAGTTCTTC. This encodes CASSLPRPGLAYNEQFF.